A selection of T cell receptor beta chains follows, all from one sample in a study of shared clonotypes between healthy human individuals. Clones were sequenced by immunoSEQ multiplex PCR, and TCRdb holds only the in-frame ones, with some missing. The table includes about 680,000 clones, roughly 94% detected once. Input material: naive CD8+ T cells sorted from blood. These receptors were obtained from a man between 25 and 39 years old in good health. Both conserved end residues are part of each CDR3. D genes are given only for firm matches. Expanded clones get a size class; other rows say once, few or many, or leave the size out.

. . TRBJ2-6 TRBV10-2 CASSPGHAGANVLTF TGCGCCAGCAGTCCCGGGCACGCTGGGGCCAACGTCCTGACTTTC
. . TRBJ2-1 TRBV29-1 CSVAWAGYNEQFF TGCAGCGTTGCCTGGGCTGGGTACAATGAGCAGTTCTTC
. . TRBJ2-2 TRBV27 CASSLGAFRELFF TGTGCCAGCAGTTTAGGGGCCTTCCGGGAGCTGTTTTTT
. . TRBJ2-1 TRBV11-2 CASSLGRGPTNEQFF TGTGCCAGCAGCTTAGGCAGGGGTCCCACCAATGAGCAGTTCTTC
. TRBD2 TRBJ2-2 TRBV4-2 CASGLGLAGIVNTGELFF TGTGCCAGCGGTCTGGGACTAGCGGGGATAGTGAACACCGGGGAGCTGTTTTTT
. TRBD2 TRBJ2-1 TRBV27 CASSPRLAGDSAEQFF TGTGCCAGCAGTCCCCGTCTAGCGGGAGATTCTGCTGAGCAGTTCTTC
. . TRBJ2-7 TRBV4-1 CASSQAAGGTSHEQYF TGCGCCAGCAGCCAAGCAGCCGGCGGGACCTCCCACGAGCAGTACTTC
once . TRBJ1-4 TRBV6-5 CASSLGGMSNEKLFF TGTGCCAGCAGCCTCGGGGGGATGTCGAATGAAAAACTGTTTTTT
. . TRBJ1-3 TRBV28 CASSLARAGNTIYF TGTGCCAGCAGTTTAGCCCGGGCTGGAAACACCATATATTTT
. TRBD2 TRBJ2-7 TRBV13 CASSIGTSDYEQYF TGTGCCAGCAGCATCGGGACTAGCGACTACGAGCAGTACTTC
. TRBD1 TRBJ1-4 TRBV6-5 CASSSHQGDEKLFF TGTGCCAGCAGTTCCCATCAGGGGGATGAAAAACTGTTTTTT
. . TRBJ2-7 TRBV4-3 CASSERLGGYYEQYF TGCGCCAGCAGCGAAAGGTTGGGGGGCTACTACGAGCAGTACTTC
. TRBD1 TRBJ2-7 TRBV27 CASSLEWDSSYEQYF TGTGCCAGCAGTTTAGAGTGGGACAGCTCCTACGAGCAGTACTTC
. TRBD2 TRBJ2-1 TRBV9 CASSEPPPGLAFNEQFF TGTGCCAGCAGCGAACCCCCTCCGGGACTAGCATTCAATGAGCAGTTCTTC
. . TRBJ1-5 TRBV15 CATSISREQSNQPQHF TGTGCCACCAGCATTTCCAGGGAACAAAGCAATCAGCCCCAGCATTTT
. TRBD2 TRBJ2-7 TRBV4-1 CASSHRLAVYEQYF TGCGCCAGCAGCCATAGACTAGCGGTCTACGAGCAGTACTTC
. . TRBJ2-1 TRBV4-1 CASSQDATANEQFF TGCGCCAGCAGCCAAGATGCGACGGCCAATGAGCAGTTCTTC
once . TRBJ2-1 TRBV14 CASSQDGSASYNEQFF TGTGCCAGCAGCCAAGACGGCTCTGCATCCTACAATGAGCAGTTCTTC
few . TRBJ2-3 TRBV11-2 CASSQVLDNSDTQYF TGTGCCAGCAGTCAGGTGCTGGACAATTCAGATACGCAGTATTTT
. TRBD2 TRBJ2-1 TRBV2 CASITSGNEQFF TGTGCCAGCATAACTAGCGGTAATGAGCAGTTCTTC
. TRBD2 TRBJ2-7 TRBV4-1 CASSQAGAGPEQYF TGCGCCAGCAGCCAAGCTGGAGCGGGGCCCGAGCAGTACTTC
. . TRBJ2-6 TRBV19 CASRAYSGANVLTF TGTGCCAGTCGTGCCTACTCTGGGGCCAACGTCCTGACTTTC
. TRBD1 TRBJ2-7 TRBV6-6 CASSLRTGGFYEQYF TGTGCCAGCAGTCTCCGCACAGGGGGCTTCTACGAGCAGTACTTC
. TRBD2 TRBJ2-1 TRBV19 CASSPRLAGSYNEQFF TGTGCCAGTAGTCCCCGGTTAGCGGGGTCCTACAATGAGCAGTTCTTC
. TRBD1 TRBJ1-4 TRBV7-9 CASSRIGTGDEKLFF TGTGCCAGCAGCCGAATCGGGACAGGGGATGAAAAACTGTTTTTT
once TRBD1 TRBJ2-1 TRBV28 CASSRRDSFFNEQFF TGTGCCAGCAGCAGAAGGGACAGTTTTTTTAATGAGCAGTTCTTC
. . TRBJ2-1 TRBV7-9 CASSLGDEQFF TGTGCCAGCAGCTTGGGAGATGAGCAGTTCTTC
. . TRBJ1-1 TRBV28 CASSLSFDTEAFF TGTGCCAGCAGTTTGAGTTTTGACACTGAAGCTTTCTTT
. TRBD2 TRBJ2-5 TRBV7-9 CASRPPGLAEETQYF TGTGCCAGCAGGCCTCCGGGACTAGCGGAAGAGACCCAGTACTTC
. . TRBJ1-5 TRBV28 CASSPVEGVQPQHF TGTGCCAGCAGTCCTGTAGAGGGGGTCCAGCCCCAGCATTTT
. . TRBJ1-4 TRBV7-9 CASSSSTDEKLFF TGTGCCAGCAGCTCTTCGACCGATGAAAAACTGTTTTTT
. . TRBJ2-1 TRBV23-1 CASSPSQGALVNEQFF TGCGCCAGCAGTCCCTCACAGGGTGCACTGGTTAATGAGCAGTTCTTC
. . TRBJ2-2 TRBV6-5 CASSRGKTGELFF TGTGCCAGCAGTCGAGGGAAGACCGGGGAGCTGTTTTTT
. TRBD1 TRBJ1-5 TRBV4-1 CASSHDSGQGDQPQHF TGCGCCAGCAGCCACGACTCCGGACAGGGAGATCAGCCCCAGCATTTT
many . TRBJ1-2 TRBV4-3 CASSSSSGGLYGYTF TGCGCCAGCAGCTCGAGTTCGGGAGGCCTCTATGGCTACACCTTC
. TRBD1 TRBJ2-1 TRBV27 CASSLYPPDRVAEQFF TGTGCCAGCAGTTTATACCCCCCCGACAGGGTGGCTGAGCAGTTCTTC
. . TRBJ2-7 TRBV20-1 CSARVDYEQYF TGCAGTGCTAGAGTGGACTACGAGCAGTACTTC
few . TRBJ2-7 TRBV28 CASSLLNGEQYF TGTGCCAGCAGTTTACTTAACGGGGAGCAGTACTTC
. . TRBJ2-2 TRBV10-3 CAISETAPGDTGELFF TGTGCCATCAGTGAGACTGCCCCGGGGGACACCGGGGAGCTGTTTTTT
. . TRBJ1-5 TRBV6-5 CASGLETNQPQHF TGTGCCAGCGGACTGGAGACCAATCAGCCCCAGCATTTT
. . TRBJ2-1 TRBV27 CASSLVRLYNEQFF TGTGCCAGCAGTTTAGTGCGCCTCTACAATGAGCAGTTCTTC
. . TRBJ2-7 TRBV7-9 CASSPPAGEQYF TGTGCCAGCAGCCCACCCGCGGGCGAGCAGTACTTC
. . TRBJ2-5 TRBV4-2 CASSPGPEERETQYF TGTGCCAGCAGCCCAGGTCCTGAGGAGCGGGAGACCCAGTACTTC
. . TRBJ2-7 TRBV30 CAWSPGQGASEQYF TGTGCCTGGTCCCCGGGACAAGGGGCGAGCGAGCAGTACTTC
. TRBD1 TRBJ2-7 TRBV7-2 CASSGGTGKYEQYF TGTGCCAGCAGCGGGGGGACAGGGAAATACGAGCAGTACTTC
. TRBD2 TRBJ2-1 TRBV27 CASSPSGRYNEQFF TGTGCCAGCAGTCCGAGCGGGAGATACAATGAGCAGTTCTTC
once . TRBJ2-6 TRBV15 CATSRDLSGGANVLTF TGTGCCACCAGCAGAGATCTGTCCGGTGGGGCCAACGTCCTGACTTTC
. . TRBJ2-1 TRBV18 CASSPPEAGRAYEQFF TGTGCCAGCTCACCCCCCGAAGCCGGACGGGCTTATGAGCAGTTCTTC
. TRBD1 TRBJ2-7 TRBV14 CAGSHGTGNEQYF TGTGCCGGCAGCCACGGGACAGGTAACGAGCAGTACTTC
. . TRBJ1-2 TRBV29-1 CSVEETVTNYGYTF TGCAGCGTTGAGGAGACAGTAACTAACTATGGCTACACCTTC
. TRBD2 TRBJ2-1 TRBV7-8 CASSPWTSGNEQFF TGTGCCAGCAGCCCATGGACTAGCGGCAATGAGCAGTTCTTC
. TRBD1 TRBJ2-7 TRBV4-1 CASSQERGDRVSYEQYF TGCGCCAGCAGCCAAGAACGAGGGGACAGGGTCTCCTACGAGCAGTACTTC
. . TRBJ2-1 TRBV4-1 CASSRPGMDEQFF TGCGCCAGCAGCCGCCCCGGCATGGATGAGCAGTTCTTC
. . TRBJ2-7 TRBV15 CATSREGPEQYF TGTGCCACCAGCAGAGAAGGGCCTGAGCAGTACTTC